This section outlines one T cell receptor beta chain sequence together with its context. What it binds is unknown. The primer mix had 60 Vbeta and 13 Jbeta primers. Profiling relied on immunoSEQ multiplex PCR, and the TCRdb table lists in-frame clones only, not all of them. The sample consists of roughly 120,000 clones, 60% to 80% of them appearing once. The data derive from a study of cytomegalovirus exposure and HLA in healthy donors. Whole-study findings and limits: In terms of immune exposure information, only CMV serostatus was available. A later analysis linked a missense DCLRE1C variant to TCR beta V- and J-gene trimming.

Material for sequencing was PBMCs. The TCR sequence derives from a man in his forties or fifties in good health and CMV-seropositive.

The CDR3 loop is CASSLAGLSQGQYF. The CDR3, as DNA: TGTGCCAGCAGCTTGGCAGGGCTCAGCCAGGGTCAGTACTTC. The chain employs TRBV5-6 and TRBJ2-4; tentatively, D is TRBD1 (5 bases). Looked up from germline, CDR1 is SGHDT and CDR2 is YYEEEE. The CDR3 length is 14 residues. V shed 0 bases and J shed 12 bases, with 16 bases lying between them.